These 21 T cell receptor beta chains share one sample of origin, sequenced in a study of T-cell reconstitution after alpha-beta-depleted transplantation in children. It was with unique molecular identifiers that the TCRbeta library was prepared. Each CDR3 protein gets one entry after TCRdb re-called the PCR reads with MiXCR. The data show approximately 290,000 distinct CDR3 sequences, roughly 10% seen once. The source was peripheral blood, collected 180 days after TCRalphabeta/CD19-depleted stem cell transplant. These receptors were obtained from a male patient under 10 years old who had a stem cell transplant for chronic granulomatous disease, so the T cells may come from the graft donor.

This clonotype showed up many times. The V call is TRBV9, the J call TRBJ1-3, with D perhaps matching TRBD1 (6 bases). Per germline, CDR1 SGDLS and CDR2 YYNGEE. V gave up 3 bases and J gave up 3 bases, with 16 bases separating them. The CDR3 is 16 residues long. The DNA for the CDR3 is TGTGCCAGCAGCGCAACGCTCAGGGGTTTTGGAAACACCATATATTTT. It encodes CASSATLRGFGNTIYF.

This clonotype has at least ten counts. The chain links TRBV5-5 to TRBJ2-7, with TRBD1 matching over 7 bases. The CDR3 runs 14 residues. Germline values: CDR1 SGHKS, CDR2 YYEKEE (reference sequence). After removal of 4 bases from V and 2 bases from J, the junction contained 6 bases not matched to a gene. The CDR3 here is CASSTTGFAYEQYF. The CDR3 region has the DNA TGTGCCAGCAGCACGACAGGGTTCGCCTACGAGCAGTACTTC.

This clonotype showed up many times. The chain has TRBV6-2 or TRBV6-3 and TRBJ2-3; D is unclear. Trimming removed 4 bases at V and 2 bases at J, with 19 bases between. This CDR3 is built from 17 residues. Germline V gene data show CDR1 as MNHEY and CDR2 as SVGEGT. CDR3 amino acids: CASSFPTPTEITDTQYF. DNA of the CDR3: TGTGCCAGCAGTTTCCCCACCCCTACGGAGATCACAGATACGCAGTATTTT.

About this clonotype itself: This may come from a read error, since a much larger clone is one base off. This rearrangement joins TRBV9 to TRBJ2-1; D possibly corresponds to TRBD2 (5 bases). There are 15 residues in the CDR3. Germline CDR1 and CDR2: SGDLS and YYNGEE. CDR3 loop: CASSVVGSSYNDQFF. CDR3 in DNA: TGTGCCAGCAGCGTAGTTGGGAGCTCCTACAATGACCAGTTCTTC.

This clonotype was counted at least ten times. V and J are TRBV29-1 and TRBJ2-1; perhaps TRBD2 as D (6 bases). The germline V gene has CDR1 SQVTM and CDR2 ANQGSEA. The V end lost 4 bases, the J end lost 0 bases, and 10 bases lay between the germline ends. This CDR3 has 14 residues. The CDR3 nucleotides read TGCAGCGTTGGGAAGACTAGCTCCTACAATGAGCAGTTCTTC. Translation gives CSVGKTSSYNEQFF.

This clonotype showed up just a few times. The CDR3, as DNA: TGTGCCACCAGTGATTTCCGACAGGGGGCGAACACCGGGGAGCTGTTTTTT. It encodes CATSDFRQGANTGELFF. This chain uses TRBV24-1 with TRBJ2-2, with 9 bases lining up with TRBD1. J gave up 0 bases and V 1 base, and 2 bases lay outside the gene matches. CDR1 is KGHDR and CDR2 is SFDVKD in the germline V gene. The CDR3 has 17 amino acids.

The rearrangement uses TRBV18 and TRBJ1-5; D is perhaps TRBD1 (5 bases). V lost 2 bases and J 3 bases, leaving 11 bases between the germline ends. The CDR3 consists of 15 residues. Looked up from germline, CDR1 is KGHSH and CDR2 is LQKENI. CDR3 DNA: TGTGCCAGCTCACCATGGGACGGAAACAATCAGCCCCAGCATTTT. Its protein product is CASSPWDGNNQPQHF.

Many counts were recorded for this clonotype. This sequence joins TRBV27 and TRBJ1-2; 7 bases are a match to TRBD1. CDR3 length: 14 amino acids. J lost 4 bases, V lost 8 bases, and 10 bases had no gene match. Germline CDR1 MNHEY, CDR2 SMNVEV (reference sequence). CDR3 nucleotides: TGTGCCAGCCGCAAACCAGGGGGAGGCTATGGCTACACCTTC. Translated, it gives CASRKPGGGYGYTF.

This clonotype showed up many times. This rearrangement joins TRBV9 to TRBJ2-7; D is perhaps TRBD1 (5 bases). V was shortened by 7 bases and J by 4 bases, with 30 bases between the two germline ends. CDR1 is SGDLS and CDR2 is YYNGEE in the germline V gene. The CDR3 sequence is 18 residues long. The CDR3, as DNA: TGTGCCAGCGGACCGCCAAACCCCACTCACAGGAATCCTTACGAGCAGTACTTC. As protein: CASGPPNPTHRNPYEQYF. Together with reference TRBV9 and TRBJ2-7, the CDR3 gives the full variable domain: DSGVTQTPKHLITATGQRVTLRCSPRSGDLSVYWYQQSLDQGLQFLIQYYNGEERAKGNILERFSAQQFPDLHSELNLSSLELGDSALYFCASGPPNPTHRNPYEQYFGPGTRLTVT.

This clonotype has at least ten counts. The rearrangement links TRBV5-1 to TRBJ2-1; 10 bases align to TRBD2. V was pared by 0 bases and J by 10 bases, with 7 bases of the junction left unmatched. This CDR3 spans 15 amino acids. CDR1 is SGHRS and CDR2 is YFSETQ in the germline V gene. CDR3 sequence: CASSLGTSGVREQFF. CDR3 nucleotides: TGCGCCAGCAGCTTGGGCACTAGCGGGGTGCGAGAGCAGTTCTTC.

This clonotype has a count of ten or more. The chain links TRBV6-5 to TRBJ2-7; perhaps TRBD2 as D (6 bases). The CDR3 runs to 18 residues. V shed 0 bases and J shed 1 base, with 19 bases lying between them. Germline CDR1 is MNHEY and CDR2 is SVGAGI. The CDR3 bases are TGTGCCAGCAGTTACTCGTACCCGGGGGAGGTAAAGTCCTACGAGCAGTACTTC. It is translated as CASSYSYPGEVKSYEQYF.

The sample holds many counts of this clonotype. The gene calls are TRBV29-1 and TRBJ2-3; 9 bases align to TRBD2. The V and J ends lost 0 bases and 3 bases, in that order; junction bases with no gene match: 16. This CDR3 has 19 residues. Germline loops: CDR1 SQVTM, CDR2 ANQGSEA. CDR3 protein: CSVEDPKAGGPFSTDTQYF. CDR3 DNA sequence: TGCAGCGTTGAAGATCCTAAGGCGGGGGGGCCATTCAGTACAGATACGCAGTATTTT.

This clonotype was detected ten times or more. The V and J genes are TRBV7-3 and TRBJ2-1; tentative D call: TRBD2 (6 bases). Germline lookup yields CDR1 SGHTA and CDR2 FQGTGA. V lost 4 bases and J lost 0, with 13 bases in between. The CDR3 is 16 amino acids. The CDR3 nucleotides read TGTGCCAGCAGCTACGGCCCGGGGGACTCCTACAATGAGCAGTTCTTC. This encodes CASSYGPGDSYNEQFF.

At least ten counts were recorded for this clonotype. The chain combines TRBV12-3 or TRBV12-4 with TRBJ2-7, with D possibly matching TRBD2 (6 bases). V dropped 6 bases and J dropped 8 bases, with 14 bases sitting between them. CDR3 size: 12 residues. In DNA, the CDR3 is TGTGCCAGCAGCGTCTACCGGGAGCAGCAGTACTTC. It yields the protein CASSVYREQQYF.

This clonotype showed up many times. V is TRBV5-1 and J is TRBJ2-3, with 14 bases that match TRBD2. With V trimmed by 4 bases and J by 2 bases, 6 bases remained unmatched. The CDR3 extends over 17 amino acids. Germline V lookup: CDR1 SGHRS, CDR2 YFSETQ. CDR3 loop: CASSGTSGGSNTDTQYF. The CDR3 region has the DNA TGCGCCAGCAGCGGGACTAGCGGGGGTTCCAACACAGATACGCAGTATTTT. Supplemented by reference TRBV5-1 and TRBJ2-3, the full variable domain reads KAGVTQTPRYLIKTRGQQVTLSCSPISGHRSVSWYQQTPGQGLQFLFEYFSETQRNKGNFPGRFSGRQFSNSRSEMNVSTLELGDSALYLCASSGTSGGSNTDTQYFGPGTRLTVL.

This chain links TRBV7-2 with TRBJ2-3, with 10 bases lining up with TRBD1. This CDR3 spans 17 amino acids. V was clipped by 5 bases and J by 9 bases; unmatched bases: 17. Germline CDR1 is SGHTA and CDR2 is FQGNSA. CDR3 loop: CASSPAGTGALSSTQYF. The CDR3 nucleotides are TGTGCCAGCAGCCCGGCCGGGACAGGGGCCCTTTCAAGCACGCAGTATTTT. The entire variable domain, with the rest obtained from reference TRBV7-2 and TRBJ2-3, is as follows: GAGVSQSPSNKVTEKGKDVELRCDPISGHTALYWYRQSLGQGLEFLIYFQGNSAPDKSGLPSDRFSAERTGGSVSTLTIQRTQQEDSAVYLCASSPAGTGALSSTQYFGPGTRLTVL.

This clonotype appeared many times. The CDR3 loop reads CSVEPGTGLAGELFF. The CDR3 DNA reads as TGCAGCGTTGAACCCGGGACAGGGTTGGCCGGGGAGCTGTTTTTT. This chain connects TRBV29-1 to TRBJ2-2; 9 nucleotides match TRBD1. The CDR3 sequence is 15 residues long. Per germline, CDR1 SQVTM and CDR2 ANQGSEA. Losses at the gene ends were 2 bases for V and 6 bases for J; bases not matched to a gene: 7.

The chain recombines TRBV3-1 with TRBJ2-2; TRBD2 agrees at 11 bases. This CDR3 is built from 15 residues. V gave up 4 bases and J gave up 5 bases; unmatched junction bases: 3. Germline V lookup: CDR1 LGHDT, CDR2 YNNKEL (reference sequence). The CDR3 reads CASSLSSGRTGELFF. For the CDR3, the DNA is TGTGCCAGCAGCCTATCTAGCGGGAGGACCGGGGAGCTGTTTTTT.

The sample holds a few counts of this clonotype. The chain combines TRBV19 with TRBJ2-4, with 7 bases that match TRBD1. V trimming: 5 bases; J trimming: 0 bases; junction bases outside the gene matches: 13. This CDR3 is built from 18 residues. Germline values: CDR1 LNHDA, CDR2 SQIVND (reference sequence). As DNA, the CDR3 is TGTGCCAGTAGTTCCGACCTCTTAGGGGGCGTAGCCAAAAACATTCAGTACTTC. Protein: CASSSDLLGGVAKNIQYF.

In its sample, this clonotype was seen many times. The chain has TRBV7-8 and TRBJ2-3; 8 nucleotides match TRBD2. Germline V gene data show CDR1 as SGHVS and CDR2 as FQNEAQ. The CDR3 has 17 amino acids. Trimming cost V 1 base and J 3 bases; bases outside gene matches: 9. CDR3 sequence reads: CASSLGRSGSDTDTQYF. Here the CDR3 DNA reads TGTGCCAGCAGCTTAGGGCGGAGCGGGAGTGATACAGATACGCAGTATTTT.

This clonotype has ten or more counts. The V and J genes are TRBV7-9 and TRBJ2-7; no definite D call. CDR3 length: 13 amino acids. With 5 bases removed from V and 2 bases from J, the gap between germline ends came to 10 bases. Germline V CDR1 and CDR2: SEHNR, FQNEAQ (reference sequence). In nucleotides, the CDR3 is TGTGCCAGCAGCCCATTGGATCCCTACGAGCAGTACTTC. It translates to CASSPLDPYEQYF.